This note documents a single T cell receptor (beta chain) sequence. Germline CDR1 SGHRS, CDR2 YFSETQ. The CDR3 spans 19 residues. The V and J ends lost 0 bases and 0 bases, in that order; junction bases with no gene match: 4. This entry belongs to a study of blood T cell repertoires in COVID-19. Sequenced by immunoSEQ multiplex PCR; TCRdb stores in-frame clones only, minus some. Altogether about 62,000 clones are present, 65% to 80% being singletons, with the ten largest covering over 15%. What was sequenced was peripheral blood. The receptor's source is a man between 60 and 75 years old with acute or convalescent COVID-19. This chain uses TRBV5-1 with TRBJ2-2; 14 bases are a match to TRBD2. The CDR3 sequence: CASSLARTSGRSNTGELFF. CDR3 nucleotide sequence: TGCGCCAGCAGCTTGGCCCGGACTAGCGGGAGGTCGAACACCGGGGAGCTGTTTTTT.